These 32 T cell receptor beta chains were all obtained from the same sample, sequenced in a study of blood T cell repertoires in COVID-19. This table comes from immunoSEQ multiplex PCR, and its TCRdb copy is limited to in-frame clones, with some not included. Of some 74,000 clones listed, about four fifths were seen once; the top ten hold nearly 5%. The source material was peripheral blood. These receptor sequences come from a woman of 80 years or more with active or convalescent COVID-19.

The chain combines TRBV6-6 with TRBJ2-1; TRBD1 aligns across 9 bases. CDR3 length: 15 amino acids. Germline V CDR1 and CDR2: MNHNY, SVGAGI (reference sequence). The V gene end was trimmed by 6 bases and the J gene end by 7 bases; junction bases not matched to a gene: 10. The CDR3 is CASRPTGGGLNEQFF. In DNA, the CDR3 is TGTGCCAGCAGACCCACAGGGGGCGGATTGAATGAGCAGTTCTTC.

V and J are TRBV2 and TRBJ2-4, with 9 nucleotides matching TRBD1. Germline values: CDR1 SNHLY, CDR2 FYNNEI. After removal of 10 bases from V and 6 bases from J, the junction contained 7 bases not matched to a gene. CDR3 size: 13 residues. The CDR3 here is CATTGTGRNIQYF. CDR3 nucleotide sequence: TGTGCCACCACCGGGACAGGGAGAAACATTCAGTACTTC.

The gene calls are TRBV14 and TRBJ2-7, with 9 bases aligning to TRBD1. Germline assignment: CDR1 SGHDN and CDR2 FVKESK. This CDR3 has 14 residues. With 4 bases clipped from V and 0 bases from J, the junction kept 1 base outside the gene matches. This chain's CDR3 is CASSRQGVSYEQYF. The CDR3 bases are TGTGCCAGCAGCCGACAGGGGGTCTCCTACGAGCAGTACTTC.

The CDR3 sequence: CASIPSGRRNEQYF. The CDR3 DNA reads TGTGCCAGCATCCCTAGCGGGAGGAGAAACGAGCAGTACTTC. The genes are TRBV6-2 or TRBV6-3 and TRBJ2-7; TRBD2 matches at 11 bases. V was clipped by 7 bases and J by 5 bases; unmatched bases: 7. CDR1 is MNHEY, CDR2 SVGEGT, per germline. The length of the CDR3 is 14 residues.

This clone was counted a single time. The rearrangement links TRBV7-2 to TRBJ2-1; TRBD1 agrees at 9 bases. With V trimmed by 5 bases and J by 8 bases, 10 bases remained unmatched. CDR1 SGHTA and CDR2 FQGNSA come from the germline V gene. The length of the CDR3 is 15 residues. CDR3 bases: TGTGCCAGCAGCCTATCCGGGACAGGGAGGGATGAGCAGTTCTTC. Translating it yields CASSLSGTGRDEQFF.

Here the CDR3 reads CATSDSTTRGRKTQYF. The CDR3 nucleotides read TGTGCCACCAGTGATTCAACAACCAGGGGGCGAAAGACCCAGTACTTC. The chain has TRBV24-1 and TRBJ2-5; 8 bases line up with TRBD1. There are 16 residues in the CDR3. The germline gives CDR1 KGHDR, CDR2 SFDVKD. The ends lost 2 bases at V and 6 bases at J; junction bases unmatched: 10.

J is TRBJ1-5 and V is TRBV27; D possibly corresponds to TRBD1 (6 bases). V was clipped by 2 bases and J by 5 bases, with 10 bases between them. The CDR3 contains 14 residues. Per the germline V gene, CDR1 is MNHEY and CDR2 is SMNVEV (reference sequence). Here the CDR3 DNA reads TGTGCCAGCAGTTTAGAAGGGGGATATCAGCCCCAGCATTTT. Its translation: CASSLEGGYQPQHF.

Written as DNA, the CDR3 is TGCAGCGGATCAGGTGACTATGGCTACACCTTC. Translation gives CSGSGDYGYTF. V and J are TRBV29-1 and TRBJ1-2, with D hard to call. The V end was cut by 7 bases, the J end by 3 bases, with 9 bases between. The CDR3 is made up of 11 amino acids. Germline assignment: CDR1 SQVTM and CDR2 ANQGSEA.

The J gene is TRBJ1-5, the V gene TRBV30, with D maybe TRBD1 (6 bases). The CDR3 consists of 18 residues. Trimming removed 4 bases from V and 0 bases from J, with 22 bases in between. Looked up from germline, CDR1 is GTSNPN and CDR2 is SVGIG (reference sequence). CDR3 in amino acids: CAWISNGTHHNSNQPQHF. DNA of the CDR3: TGTGCCTGGATCTCGAACGGGACACATCATAATAGCAATCAGCCCCAGCATTTT. Full variable domain (outside the CDR3, taken from reference TRBV30 and TRBJ1-5): SQTIHQWPATLVQPVGSPLSLECTVEGTSNPNLYWYRQAAGRGLQLLFYSVGIGQISSEVPQNLSASRPQDRQFILSSKKLLLSDSGFYLCAWISNGTHHNSNQPQHFGDGTRLSIL.

The chain recombines TRBV4-3 with TRBJ2-2; a weak D match, TRBD2 (5 bases). Germline CDR1 is LGHNA and CDR2 is YSLEER. This CDR3 has 15 amino acids. Trimming shortened V by 1 base and J by 0 bases, and 6 bases separated the two germline ends. The CDR3, as DNA: TGCGCCAGCAGCCAAGCGGGGACGAACACCGGGGAGCTGTTTTTT. It encodes CASSQAGTNTGELFF.

This clone has a handful of counts. The J gene is TRBJ2-1, the V gene TRBV24-1, with a tentative D call TRBD1 (6 bases). Germline CDR1 and CDR2: KGHDR and SFDVKD. The germline V and J ends were trimmed by 6 bases and 6 bases, with 17 bases remaining between them. CDR3 length: 15 residues. The CDR3 DNA follows: TGTGCCACCAGTACGGGCAGGGGACCTTTCAATGAGCAGTTCTTC. Its protein product is CATSTGRGPFNEQFF.

V is TRBV6-2 or TRBV6-3 and J is TRBJ2-2, with 7 nucleotides matching TRBD1. This CDR3 spans 13 amino acids. V was clipped by 5 bases and J by 7 bases; unmatched bases: 4. Germline CDR1 reads MNHEY; CDR2 reads SVGEGT. The CDR3 nucleotides read TGTGCCAGCAGTAGGGGGCTGGTCGGGGAGCTGTTTTTT. Protein sequence: CASSRGLVGELFF.

This clone was detected only a few times. The chain uses TRBV7-9 and TRBJ1-6, with a weak D call TRBD1 (6 bases). Germline lookup yields CDR1 SEHNR and CDR2 FQNEAQ (reference sequence). V lost 2 bases and J lost 11, with 13 bases in between. The length of the CDR3 is 14 residues. The CDR3 DNA sequence: TGTGCCAGCAGCTTACAGGGGCCGAGCGCACCCCTCCACTTT. Its translation is CASSLQGPSAPLHF.

The gene calls are TRBV5-6 and TRBJ1-1, with a possible D match to TRBD1 (6 bases). Germline-derived CDR1 and CDR2 are SGHDT and YYEEEE. There are 14 residues in the CDR3. V was pared by 4 bases and J by 7 bases, with 17 bases between. The CDR3 sequence: CASSMGALIGEAFF. CDR3 sequence (DNA): TGTGCCAGCAGCATGGGGGCCCTTATCGGTGAAGCTTTCTTT.

V usage is TRBV10-3 and J usage is TRBJ1-1, with TRBD1 as a possible D gene (5 bases). Germline CDR1 ENHRY, CDR2 SYGVKD. Trimming shortened V by 2 bases and J by 1 base, and 5 bases separated the two germline ends. This CDR3 spans 13 amino acids. The CDR3 reads CAISETGNTEAFF. DNA for the CDR3: TGTGCCATCAGTGAGACAGGGAACACTGAAGCTTTCTTT.

V gene TRBV18 combines with J gene TRBJ1-4, with D tentatively TRBD1 (6 bases). The V gene lost 3 bases and the J gene lost 6 bases, with 17 bases spanning the gap. The CDR3 totals 16 residues. CDR1 is KGHSH and CDR2 is LQKENI in the germline V gene. CDR3 protein: CASSPLSAGADEKLFF. The CDR3, as DNA: TGTGCCAGCTCACCCCTATCTGCGGGGGCTGATGAAAAACTGTTTTTT.

J is TRBJ2-1 and V is TRBV5-1; TRBD1 aligns across 7 bases. The CDR3 covers 15 residues. Germline V lookup: CDR1 SGHRS, CDR2 YFSETQ. The junction had 9 bases not matched to a gene; V was cut back by 4 bases and J by 5 bases. The CDR3 DNA follows: TGCGCCAGCAGCCCTCGGACAGGAAGGAACAATGAGCAGTTCTTC. Translated, it gives CASSPRTGRNNEQFF.

V gene TRBV7-9 combines with J gene TRBJ1-4; 9 bases fit TRBD1. This CDR3 comprises 14 residues. V trimming: 5 bases; J trimming: 4 bases; junction bases outside the gene matches: 2. In germline, CDR1 is SEHNR, CDR2 FQNEAQ (reference sequence). CDR3 residues: CASSRTGDNEKLFF. The CDR3 DNA follows: TGTGCCAGCAGCCGGACAGGGGATAATGAAAAACTGTTTTTT.

This clone has only one observation. The chain combines TRBV5-1 with TRBJ2-7; 7 bases match TRBD2. The germline V gene encodes CDR1 SGHRS and CDR2 YFSETQ. V lost 5 bases and J lost 0; bases outside the gene matches: 2. There are 13 residues in the CDR3. CDR3 nucleotides: TGCGCCAGCAGAGGACTAGGCTCCTACGAGCAGTACTTC. Translating it yields CASRGLGSYEQYF.

The V call is TRBV6-5, the J call TRBJ1-3; a possible D gene is TRBD1 (5 bases). The CDR3 loop spans 14 amino acids. Trimming cost V 7 bases and J 2 bases, with 12 bases left between them. In germline, CDR1 is MNHEY, CDR2 SVGAGI. The CDR3: CASTTGGAGNTIYF. The DNA of the CDR3 is TGTGCCAGCACGACGGGGGGGGCTGGAAACACCATATATTTT.

Of note for this clone: This sample includes further DNA sequences coding for the same CDR3. The DNA of the CDR3 is TGTGCCAGCAGCACCGGTGGAAACACCATATATTTT. This encodes CASSTGGNTIYF. The chain uses TRBV6-5 and TRBJ1-3; D gene uncertain. The CDR3 sequence is 12 residues long. Germline CDR1 is MNHEY and CDR2 is SVGAGI. V lost 6 bases and J lost 3, with 6 bases in between.

The chain employs TRBV5-1 and TRBJ2-1; tentatively, D is TRBD1 (6 bases). V dropped 5 bases and J dropped 8 bases, with 11 bases sitting between them. Per the germline V gene, CDR1 is SGHRS and CDR2 is YFSETQ. The CDR3 is 12 residues long. Here the CDR3 reads CASSSQGDEQFF. In DNA, the CDR3 is TGCGCCAGCAGTTCACAGGGCGATGAGCAGTTCTTC. Full variable domain (missing parts from reference TRBV5-1 and TRBJ2-1): KAGVTQTPRYLIKTRGQQVTLSCSPISGHRSVSWYQQTPGQGLQFLFEYFSETQRNKGNFPGRFSGRQFSNSRSEMNVSTLELGDSALYLCASSSQGDEQFFGPGTRLTVL.

A few counts support this clone. The chain employs TRBV18 and TRBJ1-5, with 8 bases matching TRBD1. The CDR3 extends over 15 amino acids. V lost 2 bases to trimming and J lost 3 bases; unmatched junction nucleotides: 3. In germline, CDR1 is KGHSH, CDR2 LQKENI. The CDR3 nucleotides are TGTGCCAGCTCACCAGGGACAGGTTACAATCAGCCCCAGCATTTT. Translation gives CASSPGTGYNQPQHF. Supplemented by reference TRBV18 and TRBJ1-5, the full variable domain reads NAGVMQNPRHLVRRRGQEARLRCSPMKGHSHVYWYRQLPEEGLKFMVYLQKENIIDESGMPKERFSAEFPKEGPSILRIQQVVRGDSAAYFCASSPGTGYNQPQHFGDGTRLSIL.

The rearrangement links TRBV7-9 to TRBJ2-2, with D perhaps TRBD1 (5 bases). With 5 bases removed from V and 4 bases from J, the gap between germline ends came to 8 bases. This CDR3 has 13 residues. Looked up from germline, CDR1 is SEHNR and CDR2 is FQNEAQ (reference sequence). For the CDR3, the DNA is TGTGCCAGCAGCCGCACAGGCACCGGGGAGCTGTTTTTT. Translating it yields CASSRTGTGELFF.

The chain has TRBV6-5 and TRBJ1-1; the D is unclear. CDR1 MNHEY and CDR2 SVGAGI come from the germline V gene. The V end was cut by 7 bases, the J end by 5 bases, with 11 bases between. This CDR3 spans 12 amino acids. The CDR3 DNA reads TGTGCCAGCAAGCGGGGAGCGACTGAAGCTTTCTTT. This codes for CASKRGATEAFF.

J is TRBJ1-1 and V is TRBV10-3; D may be TRBD1 (5 bases). V was clipped by 5 bases and J by 6 bases, with 19 bases between them. This CDR3 spans 15 amino acids. Germline V gives CDR1 ENHRY, CDR2 SYGVKD. The DNA for the CDR3 is TGTGCCATCAGTTCTGGATCCGGGTGGGGGGCTGAAGCTTTCTTT. Protein: CAISSGSGWGAEAFF.

This clone was detected only a few times. The rearrangement links TRBV19 to TRBJ2-2, with D tentatively TRBD1 (5 bases). The V end was cut by 6 bases, the J end by 2 bases, with 13 bases between. In germline, CDR1 is LNHDA, CDR2 SQIVND (reference sequence). CDR3 length equals 15 residues. The CDR3 is CASSGRQTNTGELFF. CDR3 in DNA: TGTGCCAGTAGCGGAAGACAGACAAACACCGGGGAGCTGTTTTTT.

The chain combines TRBV25-1 with TRBJ1-4; TRBD1 might be the D (6 bases). V lost 3 bases and J 7 bases, leaving 15 bases between the germline ends. The CDR3 has 15 amino acids. Per the germline V gene, CDR1 is MGHDK and CDR2 is SYGVNS. The CDR3 sequence: CASSDPGGGGEKLFF. The CDR3 coding sequence is TGTGCCAGCAGTGATCCCGGGGGAGGGGGTGAAAAACTGTTTTTT.

This clone was observed a few times. This chain uses TRBV7-9 with TRBJ1-6; possibly TRBD1 for D (6 bases). Trimming left V 2 bases short and J 5 bases short, with 10 bases between. The CDR3 loop spans 15 amino acids. The V gene's germline CDR1 is SEHNR and CDR2 FQNEAQ (reference sequence). This CDR3 is CASSLLRTDNSPLHF. The CDR3 DNA sequence: TGTGCCAGCAGCTTACTTAGGACAGATAATTCACCCCTCCACTTT.

CDR3 in amino acids: CAISETGGWGRGNQPQHF. The CDR3, as DNA: TGTGCCATCAGTGAGACTGGGGGCTGGGGTAGAGGCAATCAGCCCCAGCATTTT. The V gene is TRBV10-3, the J gene TRBJ1-5; maybe TRBD1 (6 bases). V gave up 2 bases and J gave up 2 bases, with 19 bases separating them. Germline V gene lookup returns CDR1 ENHRY and CDR2 SYGVKD. CDR3 length equals 18 residues.

The gene calls are TRBV5-6 and TRBJ2-1; TRBD1 aligns across 12 bases. The CDR3 is 16 amino acids. The germline V gene encodes CDR1 SGHDT and CDR2 YYEEEE. J lost 5 bases, V lost 0 bases, and 3 bases had no gene match. The CDR3 bases are TGTGCCAGCAGCTTGGCGGGACAGGGGGCTGACAATGAGCAGTTCTTC. Residues: CASSLAGQGADNEQFF.

The V and J genes are TRBV19 and TRBJ2-1; 9 bases match TRBD2. Losses at the gene ends were 2 bases for V and 5 bases for J; bases not matched to a gene: 7. Germline V CDR1 and CDR2: LNHDA, SQIVND (reference sequence). The length of the CDR3 is 16 residues. The CDR3: CASSILFASGNNEQFF. The CDR3 region has the DNA TGTGCCAGTAGTATACTGTTTGCTAGCGGGAACAATGAGCAGTTCTTC.